These 14 T cell receptor beta chains share one sample of origin, sequenced in a study. Each CDR3 protein is one row after TCRdb ran MiXCR on the RT-PCR reads. Of about 680,000 distinct CDR3 sequences listed, about 14% are singletons. The sequenced sample was memory CD4+ T cells from blood. These TCRs come from a female donor in good health, serving as a healthy control.

This clonotype was observed a few times. This chain uses TRBV7-2 with TRBJ1-3; D remains ambiguous. In germline, CDR1 is SGHTA, CDR2 FQGNSA. Between the trimmed V and J ends, which lost 1 base and 2 bases, there was a span of 9 bases. There are 15 residues in the CDR3. The CDR3 DNA follows: TGTGCCAGCAGCTTAGGTGGCAGGCCTGGAAACACCATATATTTT. Encoded protein: CASSLGGRPGNTIYF.

This clonotype showed up many times. The chain is built from TRBV5-1 and TRBJ2-7, with a possible D match to TRBD1 (6 bases). Trimming removed 1 base at V and 5 bases at J, with 10 bases between. Germline V lookup: CDR1 SGHRS, CDR2 YFSETQ. CDR3 length: 13 residues. This chain's CDR3 is CASSLQQGNEQYF. Here the CDR3 DNA reads TGCGCCAGCAGCTTGCAACAGGGAAACGAGCAGTACTTC. Drawing the rest from reference TRBV5-1 and TRBJ2-7, the complete variable domain is KAGVTQTPRYLIKTRGQQVTLSCSPISGHRSVSWYQQTPGQGLQFLFEYFSETQRNKGNFPGRFSGRQFSNSRSEMNVSTLELGDSALYLCASSLQQGNEQYFGPGTRLTVT.

The V call is TRBV2, the J call TRBJ1-2, with 7 bases that match TRBD1. The trim removed 6 bases at V and 6 bases at J, leaving 4 bases unmatched. There are 12 residues in the CDR3. Germline-derived CDR1 and CDR2 are SNHLY and FYNNEI. The CDR3 DNA is TGTGCCAGCAGCGAAACAGGGGATGGCTACACCTTC. This codes for CASSETGDGYTF.

This clonotype showed up just a few times. The V gene is TRBV4-2, the J gene TRBJ2-2; D is uncertain. Between the trimmed V and J ends, which lost 3 bases and 3 bases, there was a span of 11 bases. Germline CDR1 is LGHNA and CDR2 is YNFKEQ. The CDR3 covers 15 residues. The CDR3 sequence is CASSHPQADTGELFF. In DNA, the CDR3 is TGTGCCAGCAGCCATCCTCAGGCGGACACCGGGGAGCTGTTTTTT.

The chain uses TRBV10-3 and TRBJ2-3; 10 bases are shared with TRBD1. Looked up from germline, CDR1 is ENHRY and CDR2 is SYGVKD. With V trimmed by 6 bases and J by 6 bases, 6 bases remained unmatched. This CDR3 has 14 amino acids. In nucleotides, the CDR3 is TGTGCCATCAGGGGGACAGGGGCTGGGGATACGCAGTATTTT. Translating gives CAIRGTGAGDTQYF.

This chain joins TRBV5-5 and TRBJ1-1; D remains ambiguous. V was clipped by 1 base and J by 6 bases, with 7 bases between them. Germline V gene data show CDR1 as SGHKS and CDR2 as YYEKEE (reference sequence). This CDR3 contains 12 residues. This CDR3 reads CASSLWVAEAFF. The DNA of the CDR3 is TGTGCCAGCAGCTTGTGGGTTGCTGAAGCTTTCTTT.

This clonotype was picked up a small number of times. V usage is TRBV25-1 and J usage is TRBJ1-2; D is unresolved. V dropped 3 bases and J dropped 0 bases, with 5 bases sitting between them. Germline V lookup: CDR1 MGHDK, CDR2 SYGVNS. This CDR3 has 13 residues. The CDR3 DNA is TGTGCCAGCAGTGACAGAGCTAACTATGGCTACACCTTC. Its translation: CASSDRANYGYTF.

DNA for the CDR3: TGTGCCAGCAGCTTAGGCGGGAACTCTGGGGCCAACGTCCTGACTTTC. Protein sequence: CASSLGGNSGANVLTF. The chain is built from TRBV7-9 and TRBJ2-6; the D gene is possibly TRBD2 (6 bases). Germline CDR1 SEHNR, CDR2 FQNEAQ (reference sequence). The CDR3 length is 16 residues. The germline V and J ends were trimmed by 1 base and 0 bases, with 7 bases remaining between them.

The chain employs TRBV12-3 or TRBV12-4 and TRBJ1-2; 10 bases line up with TRBD1. The length of the CDR3 is 14 residues. The V segment lost 7 bases and the J segment 4 bases; nucleotides outside the gene matches: 6. For the CDR3, the DNA is TGTGCCAGCATCCGGGACAGGGGATTCTATGGCTACACCTTC. Protein: CASIRDRGFYGYTF.

This clonotype was counted at least ten times. The chain links TRBV4-2 to TRBJ2-7, with 8 positions matching TRBD2. The V gene's germline CDR1 is LGHNA and CDR2 YNFKEQ. V gave up 1 base and J gave up 0 bases; unmatched junction bases: 2. This CDR3 comprises 15 residues. For the CDR3, the DNA is TGTGCCAGCAGCCAAGGACTAGCGAGCTCCTACGAGCAGTACTTC. It translates to CASSQGLASSYEQYF.

This clonotype has a handful of counts. The genes are TRBV28 and TRBJ2-7, with TRBD1 as a possible D gene (6 bases). Germline V gene data show CDR1 as MDHEN and CDR2 as SYDVKM. The CDR3 is made up of 14 amino acids. V was trimmed by 1 base and J by 9 bases, leaving 16 bases between them. CDR3 DNA: TGTGCCAGCAGTTTATTAGACAGGCCGTCGGGGCAGTACTTC. Translation: CASSLLDRPSGQYF.

The J gene is TRBJ2-7, the V gene TRBV6-2 or TRBV6-3; D unclear. CDR1 is MNHEY, CDR2 SVGEGT, per germline. The CDR3 length is 14 residues. Deletions cut 7 bases from V and 2 bases from J, with 15 bases between. CDR3 DNA: TGTGCCAGCAACAAGCTGGGCCCTACCTACGAGCAGTACTTC. This translates into CASNKLGPTYEQYF.

The chain has TRBV7-3 and TRBJ2-7, with D unresolved. With 5 bases removed from V and 1 base from J, the gap between germline ends came to 15 bases. Germline CDR1 SGHTA, CDR2 FQGTGA. The CDR3 extends over 15 amino acids. CDR3 region: CASSHSHRASYEQYF. The CDR3 DNA follows: TGTGCCAGCAGCCATAGCCATCGAGCATCCTACGAGCAGTACTTC.

This clonotype was counted only a few times. The chain employs TRBV4-3 and TRBJ2-7; D is undetermined. Looked up from germline, CDR1 is LGHNA and CDR2 is YSLEER. This CDR3 comprises 15 residues. Trimming cost V 2 bases and J 1 base, with 12 bases left between them. The CDR3 DNA sequence: TGCGCCAGCAGCCAACTACCGACGGTTTCCTACGAGCAGTACTTC. It encodes CASSQLPTVSYEQYF.